The rows below give T cell receptor beta chains drawn from one sample of a study of blood T cell repertoires in COVID-19. TCRdb keeps only in-frame clones here, not all; method: immunoSEQ multiplex PCR. Altogether around 130,000 clones are present, more than 75% being singletons, with the ten largest covering about 3.9%. The source material was peripheral blood. The receptors shown here come from a man aged 55 to 70 with acute or convalescent COVID-19. Both conserved end residues are part of each CDR3. A D gene is named only where the DNA matches it firmly. For some rows the clone size is stated as once, few or many, or as a class when expanded; others skip it.

TRBV28	-	TRBJ2-4	-	CASNLGQAKNIQYF	TGTGCCAGCAACCTAGGACAGGCCAAAAACATTCAGTACTTC
TRBV27	-	TRBJ1-1	-	CASRRGGYMNTEAFF	TGTGCCAGCAGGCGGGGGGGGTATATGAACACTGAAGCTTTCTTT
TRBV29-1	-	TRBJ1-4	-	CSVRTENEKLFF	TGCAGCGTCCGGACAGAAAATGAAAAACTGTTTTTT
TRBV6-2/TRBV6-3	TRBD2	TRBJ2-3	few	CASSSIAGYYTDDTQYF	TGTGCCAGCAGTTCAATAGCGGGATATTACACAGATGATACGCAGTATTTT
TRBV28	-	TRBJ1-5	-	CASREQGRNQPQHF	TGTGCCAGCAGGGAACAGGGTAGAAATCAGCCCCAGCATTTT
TRBV6-5	-	TRBJ2-2	-	CASRRGLADTGELFF	TGTGCCAGCAGAAGAGGACTCGCTGACACCGGGGAGCTGTTTTTT
TRBV12-3/TRBV12-4	-	TRBJ1-1	-	CASSSYTEAFF	TGTGCCAGCAGTTCTTACACTGAAGCTTTCTTT
TRBV2	-	TRBJ2-5	once	CASSAGPSGAQYF	TGTGCCAGCAGTGCTGGGCCCTCGGGGGCCCAGTACTTC
TRBV6-1	-	TRBJ2-7	-	CASSEYEGPGEQYF	TGTGCCAGCAGTGAATATGAGGGTCCGGGTGAGCAGTACTTC
TRBV6-6	-	TRBJ2-7	medium-sized	CASSLVLGSGDEQYF	TGTGCCAGCAGCCTCGTGTTAGGGAGTGGCGACGAGCAGTACTTC
TRBV4-3	TRBD2	TRBJ2-3	-	CASSLRLAGVVGDTQYF	TGCGCCAGCAGCCTACGACTAGCGGGAGTAGTAGGAGATACGCAGTATTTT
TRBV28	-	TRBJ1-6	-	CASWTPGPNSPLHF	TGTGCCAGCTGGACACCCGGACCTAATTCACCCCTCCACTTT
TRBV19	TRBD2	TRBJ2-1	-	CASSIGGGRAFNEQFF	TGTGCCAGTAGTATAGGAGGCGGGAGGGCCTTTAATGAGCAGTTCTTC
TRBV6-6	-	TRBJ2-1	-	CASSYSRDYEQFF	TGTGCCAGCAGTTACTCGAGAGACTATGAGCAGTTCTTC
TRBV7-9	TRBD1	TRBJ2-5	-	CASSLEGTVQETQYF	TGTGCCAGCAGCTTAGAAGGGACAGTCCAAGAGACCCAGTACTTC
TRBV5-1	TRBD1	TRBJ2-6	-	CASSPTGTGTGANVLTF	TGCGCCAGCAGCCCTACCGGGACAGGGACTGGGGCCAACGTCCTGACTTTC
TRBV5-6	-	TRBJ2-7	-	CASSLWAGYYEQYF	TGTGCCAGCAGCTTGTGGGCAGGTTACTACGAGCAGTACTTC
TRBV28	-	TRBJ1-1	-	CASSLTVMNTEAFF	TGTGCCAGCAGTTTGACTGTCATGAACACTGAAGCTTTCTTT
TRBV28	-	TRBJ2-5	-	CASSLPGLPRETQYF	TGTGCCAGCAGTCTCCCGGGACTCCCCCGGGAGACCCAGTACTTC
TRBV4-2	-	TRBJ1-6	-	CASSQDGGDNSPLHF	TGTGCCAGCAGCCAAGACGGGGGGGATAATTCACCCCTCCACTTT
TRBV30	-	TRBJ2-5	-	CAGTLRGQETQYF	TGTGCCGGGACCCTCAGGGGACAAGAGACCCAGTACTTC
TRBV6-5	TRBD1	TRBJ2-2	once	CASSYRQGAAGELFF	TGTGCCAGCAGTTACCGACAGGGGGCGGCCGGGGAGCTGTTTTTT
TRBV7-8	-	TRBJ2-5	-	CASSRGGVQETQYF	TGTGCCAGCAGCCGAGGGGGGGTACAAGAGACCCAGTACTTC
TRBV5-1	-	TRBJ1-1	few	CASSLLTDTEAFF	TGCGCCAGCAGCTTGCTAACGGACACTGAAGCTTTCTTT
TRBV15	-	TRBJ2-3	-	CATSVRGDTQYF	TGTGCCACCAGCGTAAGGGGAGATACGCAGTATTTT
TRBV6-5	TRBD1	TRBJ1-1	-	CASSWTGINTEAFF	TGTGCCAGCTCATGGACAGGGATAAACACTGAAGCTTTCTTT